The source of this T cell receptor (beta chain) is a study of human T cells and chemical hapten exposure (dated by TCRdb to the early 2020s). Study-wide context: For sensitization, 2% DPC in acetone was applied to a 2 cm by 2 cm area of upper inner arm skin. Alopecia areata with under or over 50% scalp involvement, alopecia totalis and alopecia universalis were represented in the patient cohort, which was mostly female. Blood was sampled from patients pre-sensitization (week 0) and at 2, 6 and about 24 weeks after DPC sensitization. The study tracked peripheral blood TCR repertoire changes in vivo during primary and secondary sensitization to the hapten diphenylcyclopropenone (DPC) in alopecia patients. Patch testing on the upper back used Finn chambers containing 0.01% DPC, with scoring done after 6 days according to International Contact Dermatitis Research Group standards. Throughout the approximately 24-week study period, patients were also given weekly therapeutic DPC doses on the scalp. Libraries were combined into a pool for sequencing, and differences in TCR yield between samples came mainly from small differences in library volumes within the pool. Some 29 alopecia patients gave blood for TCR sequencing at one to four time points (pre-sensitization, 2, 6 and 24 weeks). Study-wide conclusions, independent of this receptor: All patients had alopecia, a presumed autoimmune disease, so their immune response might differ from that of healthy individuals. DPC sensitization did not change the number of TCRs with a frequency above 1 in 1000, and there was no evidence of changes in global repertoire structure. The number of PT1 expanded TCRs positively correlated with patch test score, significant at thresholds 8, 16 and 32 but not 4. After repeated subsampling, the strength of the expansion versus patch-test correlation and the threshold at which it became significant changed. Expanded TCRs formed significantly more large CDR3 similarity clusters than pre-sensitization or healthy control sets, consistent with antigen-driven responses.

V trim: 3 bases; J trim: 7 bases; unmatched bases: 11. CDR1 and CDR2 are drawn from the germline V gene: SGHRS, YFSETQ. Reading from cysteine to phenylalanine, the CDR3 counts 16 amino acids. Only CDR3 DNA remains: 48 bases, in frame from the first base. The library was obtained by RACE. Sequencing was performed on a NextSeq 500. Library preparation attached unique molecular identifiers to individual cDNA molecules for quantitative, reproducible TCR counting. Both TCR alpha and TCR beta chains were sequenced from each blood RNA sample. In the paper's pipeline: A median of roughly 100,000 TCRs per sample was observed, with a range of about 20,000 to 750,000. V, J and CDR3 annotation of the TCR reads was performed with the Decombinator software suite. To make PS versus PT1 abundance plots, every sample was subsampled to the same number of TCRs (28,000). Expanded TCRs were defined as absent before sensitization and observed at least eight times at the 2-week time point. Using fastp at Q25 and MiXCR, TCRdb reprocessed the public reads and kept productive beta chains. Each record represents a unique CDR3 protein, reported with the most common genes and DNA among its rows. It is TCRdb's table, rather than the study itself, that gives the V and J calls and clone size. This sample gives 87,000 or so distinct CDR3 sequences in total; roughly a tenth of them show up just once. Of the sample, around 3.9% is held by the ten largest clones.

The time point label of this sample denotes: pre-sensitization, week 0. The label giving this sample's treatment or condition can be read as: therapeutic diphenylcyclopropenone sensitization with weekly scalp DPC. At every patch-test visit, the blood draw took place before the patch test was put on. Patients were considered eligible if aged 18 to 70, diagnosed with alopecia and deemed suitable for DPC therapy, and patients were excluded if pregnant. Total RNA was extracted from unfractionated whole blood collected in Tempus Blood RNA tubes. The table lists this clonotype with a few counts. Its antigen specificity is not known. No clone much larger than this one lies a single base away; base qualities are absent.

The sequences come from whole blood, collected in connection with sensitization to the hapten diphenylcyclopropenone (DPC). This clonotype was sampled from a woman aged 40 to 49 with alopecia areata. Some clones in this sample may be carry-over from other donors' samples. In this chain, TRBV5-1 is recombined with TRBJ2-1; 9 of the junction bases match TRBD1. The CDR3 region has the sequence CASSSGYRTGENEQFF. In nucleotides, the sequence is TGCGCCAGCAGCTCGGGATATAGGACAGGGGAAAATGAGCAGTTCTTC.